This paragraph reports one T cell receptor (beta chain). Its antigen is not identified. The data were taken from a study of CD8+CD57+ T cells in acquired aplastic anemia. Study background: The average for DNA from sorted CD4+ and CD8+ cells was roughly 3 ug.

Genomic DNA, the template, was used for profiling of the TCR beta VDJ and CDR3. A single record per CDR3 protein comes from TCRdb applying MiXCR to the reads. The profile covers around 230,000 distinct CDR3 sequences, with around 60% appearing a single time and approximately 30% taken by the ten largest. With 5 bases clipped from V and 8 bases from J, the junction kept 9 bases outside the gene matches. Per germline, CDR1 SGHTA and CDR2 FQGNSA. This CDR3 region has 15 residues. Study-wide points: CD8+ Simpson's diversity did not differ significantly between patients and controls. Common to patients and controls were approximately 30 CD8+ CDR3 sequences.

Sequenced: sorted CD4+, CD8+, or CD8+CD57+ T cells (not recorded which) from PBMCs. The receptor was isolated from a human donor in good health. The chain has TRBV7-2 and TRBJ1-6; TRBD1 matches at 7 bases. CDR3 in amino acids: CASSLLTGNHSPLHF. The CDR3 DNA reads TGTGCCAGCAGCCTCTTGACAGGGAACCATTCACCCCTCCACTTT.